The 20 T cell receptor beta chains below all came from one sample that was sequenced in a study of blood T cell repertoires in COVID-19. Measured with immunoSEQ multiplex PCR; TCRdb has only the in-frame clones, and not every one. The sample has more than 250,000 clones, over 75% seen once. Sequenced: PBMCs or T cells enriched from blood (not recorded which). These receptors were taken from a man between 25 and 39 years old who had recovered from COVID-19.

This chain uses TRBV5-1 with TRBJ2-6, with 7 positions matching TRBD1. CDR3 size: 16 residues. CDR1 is SGHRS and CDR2 is YFSETQ in the germline V gene. Trimming took 4 bases from V and 0 from J; bases not matched to a gene: 4. The CDR3 loop is CASSPGQDSGANVLTF. DNA for the CDR3: TGCGCCAGCAGCCCCGGACAGGACTCTGGGGCCAACGTCCTGACTTTC.

DNA for the CDR3: TGTGCCTGGAGCTTGTGGGGGGGCAGGGAGACCCAGTACTTC. Residues: CAWSLWGGRETQYF. The chain has TRBV30 and TRBJ2-5; possible D gene TRBD2, 7 bases. There are 14 residues in the CDR3. The ends were cut back, 3 bases at V and 5 bases at J, with 16 bases in the middle. CDR1 and CDR2 from the germline V gene are GTSNPN and SVGIG (reference sequence).

The CDR3, as DNA: TGCGCCAGCAGTCCGGACAGCTCTGGAAACACCATATATTTT. It yields the protein CASSPDSSGNTIYF. This rearrangement joins TRBV10-1 to TRBJ1-3; D perhaps matches TRBD1 (6 bases). The CDR3 is 14 amino acids. The V gene's germline CDR1 is WNHNN and CDR2 SYGVQD (reference sequence). V lost 5 bases and J 0 bases, leaving 8 bases between the germline ends.

The chain joins TRBV18 to TRBJ2-7; D perhaps matches TRBD2 (6 bases). With 1 base removed from V and 6 bases from J, the gap between germline ends came to 10 bases. Germline values: CDR1 KGHSH, CDR2 LQKENI. The CDR3 sequence is 13 residues long. The CDR3 DNA reads TGTGCCAGCTCACCACGGAGGGTTGGCGAGCAGTACTTC. Its translation: CASSPRRVGEQYF. The complete variable domain, with remaining parts taken from reference TRBV18 and TRBJ2-7, reads NAGVMQNPRHLVRRRGQEARLRCSPMKGHSHVYWYRQLPEEGLKFMVYLQKENIIDESGMPKERFSAEFPKEGPSILRIQQVVRGDSAAYFCASSPRRVGEQYFGPGTRLTVT.

V gene TRBV4-1 combines with J gene TRBJ1-5; D gene ambiguous. The CDR3 is made up of 16 amino acids. Germline V gene lookup returns CDR1 MGHRA and CDR2 YSYEKL. V lost 2 bases and J lost 4, with 15 bases in between. The CDR3 protein is CASSQFDPQVNQPQHF. DNA for the CDR3: TGCGCCAGCAGCCAATTCGACCCTCAGGTAAATCAGCCCCAGCATTTT.

For this clone: Distinct nucleotide sequences in the sample also encode this CDR3. The rearrangement links TRBV5-1 to TRBJ1-2; a weak D match, TRBD1 (6 bases). Trimming shortened V by 4 bases and J by 7 bases, and 14 bases separated the two germline ends. Germline-derived CDR1 and CDR2 are SGHRS and YFSETQ. The CDR3 spans 13 residues. CDR3 in amino acids: CASSLEQGSGYTF. CDR3 DNA sequence: TGCGCCAGCAGCCTAGAACAGGGCTCTGGCTACACCTTC.

This clone was detected only a few times. The V and J genes are TRBV30 and TRBJ1-6, with D tentatively TRBD1 (6 bases). The CDR3 loop spans 17 amino acids. The germline CDR1 and CDR2 sequences are GTSNPN and SVGIG (reference sequence). Trimming left V 0 bases short and J 0 bases short, with 12 bases between. Here the CDR3 reads CAWSVAAGVSYNSPLHF. The DNA for the CDR3 is TGTGCCTGGAGTGTAGCGGCAGGGGTCTCCTATAATTCACCCCTCCACTTT.

The table lists this clone with a few counts. The chain uses TRBV7-8 and TRBJ1-5; D may be TRBD1 (6 bases). V gave up 5 bases and J gave up 4 bases, with 15 bases separating them. The CDR3 contains 15 residues. The germline gives CDR1 SGHVS, CDR2 FQNEAQ. The CDR3 nucleotides read TGTGCCAGCAGCCCCCGGACAGCTCGGAATCAGCCCCAGCATTTT. Its protein product is CASSPRTARNQPQHF.

This clone was counted between two and nine times. This chain links TRBV2 with TRBJ2-6, with D perhaps TRBD2 (5 bases). Trimming shortened V by 3 bases and J by 0 bases, and 15 bases separated the two germline ends. The germline V gene has CDR1 SNHLY and CDR2 FYNNEI. This CDR3 region has 18 residues. The CDR3 DNA reads as TGTGCCAGCAGTGAGGGCAGACTAAGAATCTCTGGGGCCAACGTCCTGACTTTC. This encodes CASSEGRLRISGANVLTF.

This chain joins TRBV15 and TRBJ1-1; 7 nucleotides agree with TRBD1. V gave up 4 bases and J gave up 10 bases; unmatched junction bases: 9. This CDR3 spans 13 amino acids. The V gene's germline CDR1 is LNHNV and CDR2 YYDKDF (reference sequence). This chain's CDR3 is CATSTGTEVIAFF. CDR3 DNA: TGTGCCACCAGCACAGGGACAGAAGTCATAGCTTTCTTT. The full variable domain, with the rest looked up from reference TRBV15 and TRBJ1-1, is DAMVIQNPRYQVTQFGKPVTLSCSQTLNHNVMYWYQQKSSQAPKLLFHYYDKDFNNEADTPDNFQSRRPNTSFCFLDIRSPGLGDTAMYLCATSTGTEVIAFFGQGTRLTVV.

This clone occurred once. This chain joins TRBV29-1 and TRBJ1-5, with D possibly TRBD1 on 6 matching bases. V dropped 6 bases and J dropped 1 base, with 10 bases sitting between them. This CDR3 is built from 13 residues. Germline lookup yields CDR1 SQVTM and CDR2 ANQGSEA. The CDR3 DNA reads as TGCAGCGTAGGGACATTGAGCAATCAGCCCCAGCATTTT. Its protein is CSVGTLSNQPQHF.

The chain links TRBV11-2 to TRBJ1-3; the D is unclear. Germline CDR1 reads SGHAT; CDR2 reads FQNNGV. Trimming shortened V by 6 bases and J by 3 bases, and 6 bases separated the two germline ends. The CDR3 length is 12 residues. The CDR3 reads CASREVGNTIYF. The CDR3 DNA follows: TGTGCCAGCAGGGAGGTTGGAAACACCATATATTTT.

The J gene is TRBJ2-3, the V gene TRBV19; a weak D match, TRBD2 (5 bases). V lost 8 bases to trimming and J lost 5 bases, with 23 bases between them. The CDR3 has 16 residues. In germline, CDR1 is LNHDA, CDR2 SQIVND (reference sequence). The CDR3, as DNA: TGTGCCAGTGGGAGCGGAACACTTATTTCCCTAGATACGCAGTATTTT. Translated, it gives CASGSGTLISLDTQYF.

The chain combines TRBV7-9 with TRBJ2-3; D is undetermined. This CDR3 is 16 amino acids long. In germline, CDR1 is SEHNR, CDR2 FQNEAQ (reference sequence). V shed 2 bases and J shed 0 bases, with 12 bases lying between them. CDR3 residues: CASSLLAGTSTDTQYF. The DNA for the CDR3 is TGTGCCAGCAGCTTACTGGCAGGCACTAGCACAGATACGCAGTATTTT.

The V call is TRBV6-5, the J call TRBJ1-2, with TRBD1 as a possible D gene (5 bases). CDR1 MNHEY and CDR2 SVGAGI come from the germline V gene. V lost 4 bases and J lost 5, with 17 bases in between. The CDR3 runs to 15 residues. The CDR3 coding sequence is TGTGCCAGCAGTTCCATCGTACAGGTTGGGTATGGCTACACCTTC. Protein product: CASSSIVQVGYGYTF.

For the CDR3, the DNA is TGTGCCTGGATCTCGACAGGGAACACTGAAGCTTTCTTT. Its protein product is CAWISTGNTEAFF. V and J are TRBV30 and TRBJ1-1, with a tentative D call TRBD1 (6 bases). V shed 4 bases and J shed 1 base, with 10 bases lying between them. CDR1 is GTSNPN and CDR2 is SVGIG in the germline V gene (reference sequence). CDR3 length: 13 amino acids.

This chain uses TRBV5-1 with TRBJ1-4, with D possibly matching TRBD1 (6 bases). The V and J ends lost 5 bases and 8 bases respectively, with 19 bases between them. The germline V gene encodes CDR1 SGHRS and CDR2 YFSETQ. The CDR3 has 15 residues. The CDR3 sequence: CASRTQGIDREKLFF. The CDR3 nucleotides read TGCGCCAGCAGGACCCAGGGGATAGATAGGGAAAAACTGTTTTTT.

The V and J genes are TRBV2 and TRBJ1-5, with D perhaps TRBD1 (5 bases). V dropped 5 bases and J dropped 7 bases, with 15 bases sitting between them. CDR1 is SNHLY, CDR2 FYNNEI, per germline. The CDR3 extends over 14 amino acids. Written as DNA, the CDR3 is TGTGCCAGCAGTCGCCAATCAGGGTCACAGCCCCAGCATTTT. Its protein is CASSRQSGSQPQHF.

The V call is TRBV11-3, the J call TRBJ2-4; no clear D. V shed 2 bases and J shed 6 bases, with 14 bases lying between them. The CDR3 covers 15 residues. Germline assignment: CDR1 SGHNT and CDR2 YENEEA. DNA for the CDR3: TGTGCCAGCAGCTTACCACCCTATGGTGGAAACATTCAGTACTTC. Amino acid sequence: CASSLPPYGGNIQYF.

V is TRBV5-5 and J is TRBJ1-1; D gene ambiguous. There are 13 residues in the CDR3. V was pared by 3 bases and J by 8 bases, with 14 bases between. CDR1 and CDR2 (germline): SGHKS, YYEKEE (reference sequence). The CDR3 DNA follows: TGTGCCAGCAGCTCCACCACCCTGAGGGAAGCTTTCTTT. Its translation is CASSSTTLREAFF.